This T cell receptor (beta chain) was sequenced during a study of PD-1 blockade in classical Hodgkin lymphoma. Profiled with immunoSEQ multiplex PCR; TCRdb holds only in-frame clones, not every one. Of about 14,000 clones in the sample, around four fifths were seen once. This clone was seen only once. Germline CDR1 KGHSH, CDR2 LQKENI. This CDR3 is built from 15 residues. V was pared by 2 bases and J by 4 bases, with 11 bases between. Every single patient, without exception, relapsed after autologous stem cell transplantation, and brentuximab vedotin exposure varied. The sample was peripheral blood mononuclear cells (PBMCs), taken at baseline. The chain carries TRBV18 and TRBJ2-2, with D unclear. The sequence derives from a human donor with classical Hodgkin lymphoma. The CDR3 region is CASSPIMSFTGELFF. CDR3 nucleotide sequence: TGTGCCAGCTCACCAATCATGTCCTTCACCGGGGAGCTGTTTTTT.